What follows is one T cell receptor (beta chain) and its context. As processed by the authors: Reference gene primer amplification gave nucleated cell count estimates. Repertoires were generated with immunoSEQ multiplex PCR, while TCRdb's copy carries only in-frame clones and drops some. The V and J calls and clone size are taken from that table; D and trimming were inferred from the DNA. The sample consists of some 460,000 clones, 80% to 90% of them appearing once. This CDR3 region has 14 residues. Unmatched junction bases numbered 2, after V lost 6 bases and J lost 2 bases. Germline V gene lookup returns CDR1 MNHEY and CDR2 SVGAGI. The entry originates in a study of blood T cell repertoires in COVID-19. Study-wide context: Samples came from the United States, Italy and Spain, spanning acute and convalescent COVID-19. Nucleic acid was either cDNA or gDNA, and it came from T cells, B-cell-depleted T cells, or PBMCs.

Sequencing was done on a sample of peripheral blood. This clonotype was sampled from a woman in her twenties or thirties with acute or convalescent COVID-19. The chain joins TRBV6-5 to TRBJ2-7; TRBD2 matches at 12 bases. The CDR3 DNA reads as TGTGCCAGCAGGGCTAGCGGGGGGGCCTACGAGCAGTACTTC. Protein product: CASRASGGAYEQYF.